The T cell receptor (beta chain) described here comes from a study of blood T cell repertoires in COVID-19. For the study at large: PBMCs, B-cell-depleted T cells, or T cells were the source of the cDNA or gDNA that made up the material.

Clones were read by immunoSEQ multiplex PCR, and TCRdb kept only the in-frame ones, dropping some. The profile shows under 45,000 clones, around 85% of them singletons. The sequenced sample was peripheral blood. The sequence derives from a human donor in a cohort sampled during active COVID-19.

CDR3 nucleotides: TGTGCCAGCGCCGGGGGAAGTGGGTACACAGATACGCAGTATTTT. This translates into CASAGGSGYTDTQYF. This chain links TRBV11-3 with TRBJ2-3; maybe TRBD2 (6 bases). Germline V gene lookup returns CDR1 SGHNT and CDR2 YENEEA. The germline V and J ends were trimmed by 8 bases and 2 bases, with 17 bases remaining between them. This CDR3 contains 15 residues. The whole variable domain, remainder taken from reference TRBV11-3 and TRBJ2-3, is EAGVVQSPRYKIIEKKQPVAFWCNPISGHNTLYWYLQNLGQGPELLIRYENEEAVDDSQLPKDRFSAERLKGVDSTLKIQPAELGDSAVYLCASAGGSGYTDTQYFGPGTRLTVL.